One and the same sample provided the 8 T cell receptor beta chains below, sequenced in a study of T cells in localized non-small cell lung cancer (dated by TCRdb to about 2020). The receptor library was made with the immunoSEQ multiplex PCR assay. TCRdb took this table from immuneACCESS and kept in-frame rearrangements with V and J called. Such tables lack part of the clones; where checked against another copy, unresolved V genes explain under half of the gap, and the rest is unexplained. The sample table shows about 53,000 clones, and roughly 88% are seen once. The ten largest clones add up to about 18% of the sample. This specimen consisted of peripheral blood mononuclear cells, obtained before any cancer treatment. The receptors here all came from a man aged 35 to 70 with stage III lung adenocarcinoma.

The J gene is TRBJ2-7, the V gene TRBV18; a weak D match, TRBD1 (6 bases). The CDR3 is made up of 13 amino acids. CDR1 and CDR2 from the germline V gene are KGHSH and LQKENI. Trimming cost V 4 bases and J 7 bases, with 14 bases left between them. This CDR3 reads CASSQDSLREQYF. For the CDR3, the DNA is TGTGCCAGCTCACAGGACAGTTTACGAGAGCAGTACTTC.

The rearrangement links TRBV9 to TRBJ2-7, with D perhaps TRBD2 (6 bases). V was pared by 4 bases and J by 0 bases, with 11 bases between. There are 14 residues in the CDR3. In germline, CDR1 is SGDLS, CDR2 YYNGEE. The CDR3 reads CASSPGGDSYEQYF. The CDR3 DNA follows: TGTGCCAGCAGCCCGGGCGGGGACTCCTACGAGCAGTACTTC.

This clone was picked up a small number of times. The J gene is TRBJ2-3, the V gene TRBV9, with TRBD2 matching 12 bases. Germline CDR1 and CDR2: SGDLS and YYNGEE. V shed 4 bases, J shed 1 base, and the junction held 10 bases outside the gene matches. The CDR3 is made up of 18 amino acids. The CDR3 DNA is TGTGCCAGCAGCAACCTAGCGGGGGGGCAGGTGGGCACAGATACGCAGTATTTT. It codes for CASSNLAGGQVGTDTQYF.

In nucleotides, the CDR3 is TGTGCCATCAGTGGGGCACTAGCGGGACGTCAAGAGACCCAGTACTTC. It encodes CAISGALAGRQETQYF. The chain is built from TRBV10-3 and TRBJ2-5; 10 nucleotides agree with TRBD2. The CDR3 loop spans 16 amino acids. From germline, CDR1 is ENHRY and CDR2 SYGVKD. The trim removed 4 bases at V and 2 bases at J, leaving 7 bases unmatched.

This clone was picked up a small number of times. The chain has TRBV18 and TRBJ1-2, with D perhaps matching TRBD1 (5 bases). The V end was cut by 3 bases, the J end by 3 bases, with 11 bases between. The CDR3 is 14 residues long. CDR1 is KGHSH and CDR2 is LQKENI in the germline V gene. The CDR3 nucleotides read TGTGCCAGCTCACCTCCGGGACCAGACTATGGCTACACCTTC. Translated, it gives CASSPPGPDYGYTF.

The rearrangement uses TRBV19 and TRBJ2-3; 10 bases match TRBD2. Germline CDR1 is LNHDA and CDR2 is SQIVND (reference sequence). The CDR3 runs to 15 residues. V gave up 7 bases and J gave up 2 bases; unmatched junction bases: 6. CDR3 coding DNA: TGTGCCAGTAAGATCCTAGCGGGGGCCACAGATACGCAGTATTTT. Its translation is CASKILAGATDTQYF.

This chain links TRBV9 with TRBJ1-2; no clear D gene. The CDR3 sequence is 14 residues long. Trimming pared 1 base from V and 8 bases from J, leaving 15 bases between. The germline V gene has CDR1 SGDLS and CDR2 YYNGEE. CDR3 DNA sequence: TGTGCCAGCAGCGTACCTTCTTCGGGCGGAGGCTACACCTTC. Translated, it gives CASSVPSSGGGYTF.

This chain links TRBV19 with TRBJ1-4, with 10 bases lining up with TRBD1. CDR3 length: 16 residues. Trimming cost V 7 bases and J 7 bases; bases outside gene matches: 12. The V gene's germline CDR1 is LNHDA and CDR2 SQIVND (reference sequence). The CDR3 loop is CASNSRDRGSVEKLFF. In DNA form, the CDR3 reads TGTGCCAGTAATTCCCGGGACAGGGGTTCGGTTGAAAAACTGTTTTTT. The variable domain in full, with the rest retrieved from reference TRBV19 and TRBJ1-4, is DGGITQSPKYLFRKEGQNVTLSCEQNLNHDAMYWYRQDPGQGLRLIYYSQIVNDFQKGDIAEGYSVSREKKESFPLTVTSAQKNPTAFYLCASNSRDRGSVEKLFFGSGTQLSVL.